Listed below are T cell receptor beta chains from one sample, sequenced in a study of Ad26.COV2.S vaccination and SARS-CoV-2 variants. The assay was immunoSEQ multiplex PCR, and TCRdb's table has in-frame clones only and misses some. Of 320,000 or so clones in the sample, roughly 90% were seen once. This specimen consisted of peripheral blood, obtained in a trial of Ad26.COV2.S vaccine versus placebo. Receptors were obtained from a person aged 18-60 years who received the Ad26.COV2.S COVID-19 vaccine or a placebo. CDR3s include the opening cysteine and the closing phenylalanine or tryptophan. The order of the fields is J gene, clone size, D gene, V gene, CDR3 protein, CDR3 DNA. A D gene is named only where the DNA matches it firmly. The size entry is marked missing in some rows and otherwise reads once, few, many or a size class.

TRBJ1-2,NA,TRBD1,TRBV7-2,CASSLIGQGVYGYTF,TGTGCCAGCAGCTTAATCGGGCAGGGGGTCTATGGCTACACCTTC
TRBJ2-5,NA,NA,TRBV7-3,CASSLSGDLETQYF,TGTGCCAGCAGCTTATCCGGCGACCTTGAGACCCAGTACTTC
TRBJ2-2,NA,NA,TRBV5-6,CASSLEMRRGELFF,TGTGCCAGCAGCTTAGAGATGAGGAGGGGGGAGCTGTTTTTT
TRBJ2-7,NA,TRBD1,TRBV9,CASSVGGTGDRSSYEQYF,TGTGCCAGCAGCGTAGGAGGGACAGGGGATCGGAGCTCCTACGAGCAGTACTTC
TRBJ1-1,NA,NA,TRBV3-1/TRBV3-2,CASSQGARTEAFF,TGTGCCAGCAGCCAGGGGGCGAGAACTGAAGCTTTCTTT
TRBJ1-1,NA,NA,TRBV28,CASSLWQGPNTEAFF,TGTGCCAGCAGTTTGTGGCAGGGCCCGAACACTGAAGCTTTCTTT
TRBJ2-1,NA,NA,TRBV4-3,CASSQETGTYRTTYNEQFF,TGCGCCAGCAGCCAAGAAACAGGAACCTACCGTACGACCTACAATGAGCAGTTCTTC
TRBJ1-4,NA,NA,TRBV4-1,CASSQVPQGPEKLFF,TGCGCCAGCAGCCAAGTCCCCCAGGGTCCCGAAAAACTGTTTTTT
TRBJ2-5,NA,TRBD2,TRBV7-2,CASSLALAGGQETQYF,TGTGCCAGCAGCTTAGCGCTAGCGGGAGGCCAAGAGACCCAGTACTTC
TRBJ2-1,NA,NA,TRBV4-3,CASSPQLPNEQFF,TGCGCCAGCAGCCCCCAACTCCCCAATGAGCAGTTCTTC
TRBJ2-1,NA,NA,TRBV9,CASSVDPPSSFYNEQFF,TGTGCCAGCAGCGTAGATCCCCCCTCTAGCTTCTACAATGAGCAGTTCTTC
TRBJ1-6,NA,NA,TRBV18,CASSPRQGPQYNSPLHF,TGTGCCAGCTCACCACGCCAGGGCCCGCAATATAATTCACCCCTCCACTTT
TRBJ2-7,NA,NA,TRBV5-1,CASSDENSYEQYF,TGCGCCAGCAGCGACGAGAACTCCTACGAGCAGTACTTC
TRBJ1-1,NA,NA,TRBV5-4,CASSSTTGWVSTEAFF,TGTGCCAGCAGCTCTACCACAGGGTGGGTAAGCACTGAAGCTTTCTTT
TRBJ1-2,few,NA,TRBV6-5,CASSYIPGGRVYGYTF,TGTGCCAGCAGTTACATTCCAGGCGGCAGGGTCTATGGCTACACCTTC
TRBJ1-1,NA,NA,TRBV11-1,CASSPVSEAFF,TGTGCCAGCAGCCCCGTCTCGGAAGCTTTCTTT
TRBJ2-6,NA,TRBD2,TRBV3-1/TRBV3-2,CASSHIPGLAGSASDANVLTF,TGTGCCAGCAGCCACATCCCGGGACTAGCGGGTAGCGCCTCTGACGCCAACGTCCTGACTTTC
TRBJ1-6,NA,NA,TRBV13,CASSLRGVALHF,TGTGCCAGCAGCTTAAGGGGGGTGGCCCTCCACTTT
TRBJ1-5,few,TRBD1,TRBV7-2,CASSLRQGDQPQHF,TGTGCCAGCAGCTTAAGACAGGGGGATCAGCCCCAGCATTTT
TRBJ1-2,NA,NA,TRBV7-9,CASSPDGEANYGYTF,TGTGCCAGCAGCCCGGACGGGGAAGCTAACTATGGCTACACCTTC
TRBJ2-2,NA,NA,TRBV4-3,CASSQAEGGPGGELFF,TGCGCCAGCAGCCAAGCCGAGGGGGGGCCTGGCGGGGAGCTGTTTTTT
TRBJ1-2,NA,NA,TRBV5-4,CASSLLNGYSLGGYTF,TGTGCCAGCAGCTTGTTAAACGGGTATTCCCTGGGAGGCTACACCTTC
TRBJ1-1,NA,NA,TRBV7-9,CASSLLDSTEAFF,TGTGCCAGCAGCTTGTTAGATAGCACTGAAGCTTTCTTT
TRBJ2-3,NA,TRBD1,TRBV5-6,CASSHEGKGQGVADTQYF,TGTGCCAGCAGCCACGAAGGAAAAGGACAGGGCGTCGCAGATACGCAGTATTTT
TRBJ1-5,once,TRBD1,TRBV24-1,CATSDSKGSGGNQPQHF,TGTGCCACCAGTGATTCGAAAGGGTCAGGGGGAAATCAGCCCCAGCATTTT
TRBJ1-5,few,NA,TRBV6-5,CASSWTAGNQPQHF,TGTGCCAGCTCCTGGACAGCTGGGAACCAGCCCCAGCATTTT